One sample yielded the 17 T cell receptor beta chains listed below, sequenced in a study of graft-versus-host responses after intestinal transplantation. The method was immunoSEQ multiplex PCR; TCRdb's version includes in-frame clones alone and lacks a portion of them. The data show around 20,000 clones, 75% to 95% seen once. Sequencing was performed on PBMCs, taken roughly 390 days after transplant. These receptors all stem from a human patient who received an intestinal transplant, so some T cells may come from the graft donor.

The chain has TRBV11-3 and TRBJ2-3, with D unclear. Trimming shortened V by 3 bases and J by 4 bases, and 5 bases separated the two germline ends. Germline CDR1 is SGHNT and CDR2 is YENEEA. CDR3 length: 12 residues. CDR3 in DNA: TGTGCCAGCAGCTTGGGTGCAGATACGCAGTATTTT. The encoded protein is CASSLGADTQYF.

In this sample, this clone turned up once. V is TRBV5-6 and J is TRBJ1-3, with 8 positions matching TRBD1. Germline V gives CDR1 SGHDT, CDR2 YYEEEE. The CDR3 has 16 amino acids. V shed 6 bases and J 0 bases; nucleotides not matched to a gene: 8. This CDR3 reads CASNPQGAISGNTIYF. CDR3 DNA: TGTGCCAGCAACCCCCAGGGGGCCATCTCTGGAAACACCATATATTTT.

This chain joins TRBV5-1 and TRBJ2-5; no clear D. V lost 0 bases and J 0 bases, leaving 0 bases between the germline ends. The CDR3 spans 12 residues. Germline CDR1 SGHRS, CDR2 YFSETQ. DNA of the CDR3: TGCGCCAGCAGCTTGGACCAAGAGACCCAGTACTTC. Translated, it gives CASSLDQETQYF.

This sequence joins TRBV6-1 and TRBJ1-1; D possibly corresponds to TRBD1 (5 bases). Between the trimmed V and J ends, which lost 6 bases and 3 bases, there was a span of 11 bases. Germline V lookup: CDR1 MNHNS, CDR2 SASEGT. CDR3 length equals 13 residues. CDR3 amino acids: CASRPGGYTEAFF. CDR3 nucleotides: TGTGCCAGCAGGCCGGGGGGTTACACTGAAGCTTTCTTT.

The chain combines TRBV20-1 with TRBJ1-2, with D unresolved. Germline V gene sequence: CDR1 DFQATT, CDR2 SNEGSKA (reference sequence). The V and J ends lost 7 bases and 4 bases respectively, with 10 bases between them. This CDR3 is built from 11 residues. CDR3 nucleotide sequence: TGCAGTGTGCGGGCGGGCTATGGCTACACCTTC. It specifies CSVRAGYGYTF.

CDR3 residues: CASSYGRNSGTDTQYF. The CDR3 region has the DNA TGTGCCAGCAGTTACGGACGGAATTCGGGCACAGATACGCAGTATTTT. The chain joins TRBV6-5 to TRBJ2-3; D call uncertain. CDR1 is MNHEY and CDR2 is SVGAGI in the germline V gene. This CDR3 is 16 amino acids long. Trimming took off 2 bases at V and 1 base at J, with 13 bases between the two ends.

J is TRBJ1-1 and V is TRBV6-5, with D maybe TRBD1 (5 bases). Germline loops: CDR1 MNHEY, CDR2 SVGAGI. Between the trimmed V and J ends, which lost 5 bases and 6 bases, there was a span of 13 bases. CDR3 size: 13 residues. The CDR3 here is CASSPGGISEAFF. CDR3 bases: TGTGCCAGCAGTCCCGGGGGGATCTCTGAAGCTTTCTTT.

This clone occurred a few times. The CDR3 region has the DNA TGTGCCAGCAGTCGGGACACTGCTAACTATGGCTACACCTTC. Its translation: CASSRDTANYGYTF. The chain joins TRBV6-5 to TRBJ1-2, with D possibly matching TRBD1 (6 bases). The V end was cut by 5 bases, the J end by 0 bases, with 10 bases between. This CDR3 has 14 amino acids. In germline, CDR1 is MNHEY, CDR2 SVGAGI.

The chain couples TRBV5-4 to TRBJ2-5; tentatively, D is TRBD1 (6 bases). Per germline, CDR1 SGHNT and CDR2 YYREEE (reference sequence). The germline V and J ends were trimmed by 2 bases and 5 bases, with 10 bases remaining between them. The CDR3 has 13 residues. CDR3 sequence reads: CASSLQGRETQYF. For the CDR3, the DNA is TGTGCCAGCAGCTTACAGGGTCGGGAGACCCAGTACTTC.

This clone has only a few counts. The gene calls are TRBV27 and TRBJ2-5; D might be TRBD1 or TRBD2, each matching 5 bases. The germline gives CDR1 MNHEY, CDR2 SMNVEV (reference sequence). The CDR3 loop spans 13 amino acids. V gave up 7 bases and J gave up 0 bases, with 9 bases separating them. CDR3 DNA: TGTGCCAGCATTGGGGGAGACCAAGAGACCCAGTACTTC. This codes for CASIGGDQETQYF.

The rearrangement joins TRBV5-4 to TRBJ1-2; D perhaps matches TRBD1 (6 bases). Germline V gene sequence: CDR1 SGHNT, CDR2 YYREEE (reference sequence). Deletions cut 3 bases from V and 2 bases from J, with 14 bases between. This CDR3 has 15 residues. The CDR3 region has the DNA TGTGCCAGCAGCTCGGGAGTACAGGGAAACTATGGCTACACCTTC. It yields the protein CASSSGVQGNYGYTF.

V is TRBV19 and J is TRBJ2-2, with 9 bases lining up with TRBD1. The CDR3 covers 16 residues. The V segment lost 8 bases and the J segment 3 bases; nucleotides outside the gene matches: 10. Germline CDR1 and CDR2: LNHDA and SQIVND (reference sequence). The CDR3: CASSRTGEWYTGELFF. In nucleotides, the CDR3 is TGTGCCAGTTCGCGGACAGGGGAATGGTACACCGGGGAGCTGTTTTTT.

The V gene is TRBV13, the J gene TRBJ2-7; the match to TRBD2 covers 10 bases. V gave up 5 bases and J gave up 7 bases; unmatched junction bases: 14. In germline, CDR1 is PRHDT, CDR2 FYEKMQ (reference sequence). The length of the CDR3 is 16 residues. The CDR3 here is CASSPAGGKRGGEQYF. The CDR3 nucleotides read TGTGCCAGCAGCCCAGCCGGGGGCAAGCGGGGGGGTGAGCAGTACTTC.

The chain employs TRBV6-5 and TRBJ2-5; tentative D call: TRBD2 (6 bases). This CDR3 spans 15 amino acids. The germline gives CDR1 MNHEY, CDR2 SVGAGI. V lost 4 bases, J lost 2 bases, and 14 bases lay in between. CDR3 sequence: CASSFKPGLQETQYF. The CDR3 DNA sequence: TGTGCCAGCAGTTTTAAACCGGGACTTCAAGAGACCCAGTACTTC.

The chain links TRBV6-4 to TRBJ1-4, with 11 positions matching TRBD1. Looked up from germline, CDR1 is MRHNA and CDR2 is SNTAGT. With 6 bases clipped from V and 5 bases from J, the junction kept 5 bases outside the gene matches. This CDR3 has 15 amino acids. The CDR3 spells CASSQGTGGNEKLFF. The CDR3 DNA sequence: TGTGCCAGCAGCCAAGGGACAGGGGGAAATGAAAAACTGTTTTTT.

DNA for the CDR3: TGTGCCAGCAGCTTAGCGGGGGGGGCAGAGACCCAGTACTTC. Encoded protein: CASSLAGGAETQYF. The chain carries TRBV7-2 and TRBJ2-5, with D possibly TRBD2 on 7 matching bases. Trimming pared 0 bases from V and 4 bases from J, leaving 9 bases between. Germline lookup yields CDR1 SGHTA and CDR2 FQGNSA. CDR3 length equals 14 residues.

The V and J genes are TRBV5-1 and TRBJ2-2; D gene unclear. Germline assignment: CDR1 SGHRS and CDR2 YFSETQ. The CDR3 length is 15 residues. Between the trimmed V and J ends, which lost 4 bases and 0 bases, there was a span of 10 bases. CDR3 DNA: TGCGCCAGCAGCCAGACTCTTACGAACACCGGGGAGCTGTTTTTT. The encoded protein is CASSQTLTNTGELFF.